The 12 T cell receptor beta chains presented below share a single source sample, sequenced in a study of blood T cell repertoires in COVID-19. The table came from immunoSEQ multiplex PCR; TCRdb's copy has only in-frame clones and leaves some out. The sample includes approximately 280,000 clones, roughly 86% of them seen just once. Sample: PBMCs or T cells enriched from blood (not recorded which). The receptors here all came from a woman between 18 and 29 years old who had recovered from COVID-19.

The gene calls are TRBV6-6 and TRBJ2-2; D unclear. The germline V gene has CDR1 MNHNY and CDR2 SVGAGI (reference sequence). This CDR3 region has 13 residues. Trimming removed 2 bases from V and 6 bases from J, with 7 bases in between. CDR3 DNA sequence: TGTGCCAGCAGTTACGTTCGTCCCGGGGAGCTGTTTTTT. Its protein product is CASSYVRPGELFF.

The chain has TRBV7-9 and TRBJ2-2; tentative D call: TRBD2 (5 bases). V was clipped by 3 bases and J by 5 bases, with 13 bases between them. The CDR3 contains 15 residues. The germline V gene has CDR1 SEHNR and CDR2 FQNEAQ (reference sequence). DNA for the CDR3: TGTGCCAGCAGCTTGTCCCAGCGGAGAACCGGGGAGCTGTTTTTT. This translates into CASSLSQRRTGELFF.

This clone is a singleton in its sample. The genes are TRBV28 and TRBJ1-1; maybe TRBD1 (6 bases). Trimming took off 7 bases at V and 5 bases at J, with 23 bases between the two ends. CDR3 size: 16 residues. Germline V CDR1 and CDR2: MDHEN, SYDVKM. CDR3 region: CASTPPGLYRATEAFF. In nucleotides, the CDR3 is TGTGCCAGCACACCCCCCGGCCTTTACAGGGCGACTGAAGCTTTCTTT.

CDR3 protein: CASSEPRGGSFEKLFF. CDR3 bases: TGTGCCAGCAGTGAACCCAGGGGCGGTAGTTTTGAAAAACTGTTTTTT. The rearrangement joins TRBV6-1 to TRBJ1-4, with a possible D match to TRBD1 (6 bases). The CDR3 totals 16 residues. V was pared by 2 bases and J by 7 bases, with 17 bases between. Germline V gives CDR1 MNHNS, CDR2 SASEGT.

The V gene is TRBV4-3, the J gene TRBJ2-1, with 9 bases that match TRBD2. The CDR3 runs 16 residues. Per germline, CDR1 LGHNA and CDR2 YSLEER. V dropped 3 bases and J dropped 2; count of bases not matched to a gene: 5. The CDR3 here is CASSHETSGPYNEQFF. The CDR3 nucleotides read TGCGCCAGCAGCCACGAAACTAGCGGGCCCTACAATGAGCAGTTCTTC.

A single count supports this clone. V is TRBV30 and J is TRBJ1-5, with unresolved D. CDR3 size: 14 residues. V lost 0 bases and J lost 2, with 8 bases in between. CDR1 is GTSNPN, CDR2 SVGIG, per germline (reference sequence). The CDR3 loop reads CAWSVLHGNQPQHF. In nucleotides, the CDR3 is TGTGCCTGGAGTGTACTGCACGGCAATCAGCCCCAGCATTTT.

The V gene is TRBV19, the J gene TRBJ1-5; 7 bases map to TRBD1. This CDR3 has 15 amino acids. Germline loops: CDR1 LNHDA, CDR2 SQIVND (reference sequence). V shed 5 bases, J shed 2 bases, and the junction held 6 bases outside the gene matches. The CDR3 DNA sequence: TGTGCCAGTAGTCTTCAAGACAGGGGCAATCAGCCCCAGCATTTT. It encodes CASSLQDRGNQPQHF.

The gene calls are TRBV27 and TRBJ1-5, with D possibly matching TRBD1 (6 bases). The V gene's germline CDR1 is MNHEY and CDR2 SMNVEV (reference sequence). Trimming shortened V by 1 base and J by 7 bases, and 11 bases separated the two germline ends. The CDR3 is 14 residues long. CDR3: CASSLFRGGQPQHF. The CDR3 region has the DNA TGTGCCAGCAGTTTATTCAGGGGTGGGCAGCCCCAGCATTTT.

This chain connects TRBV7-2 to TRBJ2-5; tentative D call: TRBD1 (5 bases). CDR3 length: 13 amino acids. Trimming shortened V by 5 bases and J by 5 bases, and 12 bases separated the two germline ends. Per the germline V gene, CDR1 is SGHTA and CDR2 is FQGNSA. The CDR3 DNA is TGTGCCAGCAGCCCTGGGGCTGTGGAGACCCAGTACTTC. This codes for CASSPGAVETQYF.

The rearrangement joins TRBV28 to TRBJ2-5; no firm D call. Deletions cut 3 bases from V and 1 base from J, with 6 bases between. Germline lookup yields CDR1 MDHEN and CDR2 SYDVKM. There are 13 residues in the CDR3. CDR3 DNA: TGTGCCAGCAGTTTGAAAGCCCAAGAGACCCAGTACTTC. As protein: CASSLKAQETQYF. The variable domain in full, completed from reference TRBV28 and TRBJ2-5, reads DVKVTQSSRYLVKRTGEKVFLECVQDMDHENMFWYRQDPGLGLRLIYFSYDVKMKEKGDIPEGYSVSREKKERFSLILESASTNQTSMYLCASSLKAQETQYFGPGTRLLVL.

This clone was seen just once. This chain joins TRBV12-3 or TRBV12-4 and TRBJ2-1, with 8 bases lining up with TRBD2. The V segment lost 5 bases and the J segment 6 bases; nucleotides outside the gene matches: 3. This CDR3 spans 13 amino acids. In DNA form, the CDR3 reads TGTGCCAGCAGTCGGACTAGCCTCAATGAGCAGTTCTTC. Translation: CASSRTSLNEQFF.

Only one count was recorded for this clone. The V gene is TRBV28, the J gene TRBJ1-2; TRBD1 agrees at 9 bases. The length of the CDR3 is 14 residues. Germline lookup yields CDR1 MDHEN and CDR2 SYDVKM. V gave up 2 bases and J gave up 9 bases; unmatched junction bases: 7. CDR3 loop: CASSLVQGALSYTF. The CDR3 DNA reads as TGTGCCAGCAGTTTAGTACAGGGGGCCTTGAGCTACACCTTC.